This entry concerns a single TCR beta chain. No antigen is known for it. Trimming left V 0 bases short and J 7 bases short, with 13 bases between. This CDR3 is 15 amino acids long. Germline V CDR1 and CDR2: LGHDT, YNNKEL (reference sequence). The data originate from a study of T-cell memory formation after mild COVID-19. The study's findings and limits: Within pre-infection memory, some responding clones were found, suggesting cross-reactive memory joined. Clones which contracted sat mainly in CM and EM if CD4+, and in EMRA if CD8+.

One entry per CDR3 protein results from TCRdb running MiXCR on the 5' RACE reads. The profile shows tens of thousands of distinct CDR3 sequences, roughly 15% of them singletons. Material for sequencing was PBMCs or a T cell subset sorted from them (not recorded which). The source of this sequence is a young man who had mild COVID-19 (a few samples of this study predate the infection). Cell type and time point are not known. J is TRBJ2-1 and V is TRBV3-1; the D gene is possibly TRBD2 (6 bases). In DNA form, the CDR3 reads TGTGCCAGCAGCCAAGATGGGGGGTCCGGTAATGAGCAGTTCTTC. Residues: CASSQDGGSGNEQFF.